This T cell receptor (beta chain) was identified in a study of T cell responses to AZD1222 COVID-19 vaccine. Study results and limitations: Repertoires were obtained only post-peak T cell response. Along spike, vaccine-associated CD4 TCRs were found throughout, with dominance at 160-218 and 743-854.

In germline, CDR1 is SNHLY, CDR2 FYNNEI. Trimming removed 3 bases from V and 4 bases from J, with 4 bases in between. The CDR3 length is 11 residues. This clone was recorded once. Its specificity is not known. Assay used: immunoSEQ multiplex PCR; TCRdb lists only in-frame clones, some missing. Of around 110,000 clones detected, more than 85% appear once; the ten largest clones hold around 7.5%. V and J are TRBV2 and TRBJ2-7, with no clear D. Sequenced material: peripheral blood, taken on day 0 of AZD1222 vaccination. The receptor comes from an adult in good health. CDR3 residues: CASSEKYEQYF. The CDR3 nucleotides read TGTGCCAGCAGTGAGAAGTACGAGCAGTACTTC.